This passage covers 30 T cell receptor beta chains from one sample sequenced in a study of blood T cell repertoires in COVID-19. This table comes from immunoSEQ multiplex PCR, and its TCRdb copy is limited to in-frame clones, with some not included. The table shows roughly 220,000 clones, with around three quarters occurring only once. Sample: peripheral blood. The source is a woman in her 70s with acute or convalescent COVID-19.

The chain uses TRBV14 and TRBJ2-7, with 7 bases identical to TRBD2. Unmatched junction bases numbered 6, after V lost 1 base and J lost 0 bases. Germline V gene data show CDR1 as SGHDN and CDR2 as FVKESK. The CDR3 is 16 amino acids. The CDR3 is CASSQGLARSSYEQYF. The CDR3 DNA is TGTGCCAGCAGCCAAGGACTAGCAAGGAGCTCCTACGAGCAGTACTTC.

This clone was detected a few times. The gene calls are TRBV28 and TRBJ1-5, with D perhaps matching TRBD1 (5 bases). Trimming took off 8 bases at V and 5 bases at J, with 10 bases between the two ends. This CDR3 contains 12 residues. In germline, CDR1 is MDHEN, CDR2 SYDVKM. The CDR3 nucleotides are TGTGCCAGCGGGGCAGAATATCAGCCCCAGCATTTT. This translates into CASGAEYQPQHF. Drawing the rest from reference TRBV28 and TRBJ1-5, the complete variable domain is DVKVTQSSRYLVKRTGEKVFLECVQDMDHENMFWYRQDPGLGLRLIYFSYDVKMKEKGDIPEGYSVSREKKERFSLILESASTNQTSMYLCASGAEYQPQHFGDGTRLSIL.

The V and J genes are TRBV19 and TRBJ1-1; tentative D call: TRBD1 (6 bases). CDR3 length: 15 amino acids. Trimming left V 3 bases short and J 4 bases short, with 15 bases between. CDR1 is LNHDA, CDR2 SQIVND, per germline (reference sequence). This CDR3 is CASSMQGILGTEAFF. The CDR3 DNA follows: TGTGCCAGTAGTATGCAGGGGATTCTTGGCACTGAAGCTTTCTTT.

V gene TRBV27 combines with J gene TRBJ2-7; D might be TRBD1 (8 bases). CDR1 is MNHEY and CDR2 is SMNVEV in the germline V gene (reference sequence). The CDR3 runs 14 residues. Trimming removed 7 bases at V and 7 bases at J, with 20 bases between. The CDR3 region is CASTPTGGAREQYF. CDR3 DNA sequence: TGTGCCAGCACCCCTACAGGGGGGGCGCGGGAGCAGTACTTC.

The chain recombines TRBV18 with TRBJ2-2; maybe TRBD1 (5 bases). The CDR3 length is 17 residues. Germline V gene sequence: CDR1 KGHSH, CDR2 LQKENI. V gave up 3 bases and J gave up 4 bases, with 18 bases separating them. The DNA for the CDR3 is TGTGCCAGCTCACCCGTCAGGGCTATACAGAGCACCGGGGAGCTGTTTTTT. Its translation is CASSPVRAIQSTGELFF.

V and J are TRBV29-1 and TRBJ1-2, with 10 bases matching TRBD1. Germline V gene data show CDR1 as SQVTM and CDR2 as ANQGSEA. With 3 bases clipped from V and 0 bases from J, the junction kept 10 bases outside the gene matches. This CDR3 spans 17 amino acids. The CDR3 coding sequence is TGCAGCGTTGACCCCTTTGGACAGGGGGGGACTAACTATGGCTACACCTTC. This encodes CSVDPFGQGGTNYGYTF.

The rearrangement uses TRBV27 and TRBJ1-1, with D possibly being TRBD1 (6 bases). V shed 3 bases and J shed 5 bases, with 10 bases lying between them. The CDR3 consists of 13 residues. Germline values: CDR1 MNHEY, CDR2 SMNVEV (reference sequence). The CDR3 DNA reads TGTGCCAGCAGTTTGGTCGGACAGACTGAAGCTTTCTTT. It yields the protein CASSLVGQTEAFF.

The rearrangement joins TRBV2 to TRBJ2-5; D remains ambiguous. Germline-derived CDR1 and CDR2 are SNHLY and FYNNEI. The CDR3 loop spans 13 amino acids. Between the trimmed V and J ends, which lost 6 bases and 0 bases, there was a span of 8 bases. The CDR3 region has the DNA TGTGCCAGCAGCACCCGGTACCAAGAGACCCAGTACTTC. Its protein product is CASSTRYQETQYF.

J is TRBJ1-5 and V is TRBV19; D is possibly TRBD1 (6 bases). The V gene's germline CDR1 is LNHDA and CDR2 SQIVND (reference sequence). Trimming removed 9 bases at V and 2 bases at J, with 11 bases between. The CDR3 has 13 residues. The CDR3 sequence is CASTRGGNQPQHF. Here the CDR3 DNA reads TGTGCCAGCACCAGGGGCGGCAATCAGCCCCAGCATTTT.

The chain employs TRBV6-5 and TRBJ2-1, with D tentatively TRBD2 (7 bases). The CDR3 is 14 amino acids. V was trimmed by 5 bases and J by 4 bases, leaving 12 bases between them. Germline values: CDR1 MNHEY, CDR2 SVGAGI. CDR3 sequence: CASSIEGGYNEQFF. The CDR3 coding sequence is TGTGCCAGCAGTATCGAGGGGGGGTACAATGAGCAGTTCTTC.

The CDR3, as DNA: TGTGCCAGCAGCTTGCCCAGCATTACTAGCGTCTCCTACGAGCAGTACTTC. Protein product: CASSLPSITSVSYEQYF. The genes are TRBV5-6 and TRBJ2-7, with 7 bases that match TRBD2. From germline, CDR1 is SGHDT and CDR2 YYEEEE. Germline trimming cut 1 base from V and 0 bases from J; bases unmatched to any gene: 10. This CDR3 comprises 17 residues.

In its sample, this clone was seen once. The J gene is TRBJ1-5, the V gene TRBV5-6; 7 bases are shared with TRBD1. V was pared by 4 bases and J by 0 bases, with 10 bases of the junction left unmatched. CDR1 is SGHDT and CDR2 is YYEEEE in the germline V gene. This CDR3 comprises 17 residues. CDR3 sequence reads: CASSAGGQPYSNQPQHF. As DNA, the CDR3 is TGTGCCAGCAGCGCCGGGGGACAGCCCTATAGCAATCAGCCCCAGCATTTT.

The genes are TRBV28 and TRBJ2-7; 9 bases map to TRBD2. From germline, CDR1 is MDHEN and CDR2 SYDVKM. V lost 6 bases, J lost 3 bases, and 6 bases stayed unmatched. The CDR3 consists of 14 residues. CDR3 bases: TGTGCCAGCAGCTCCGGGACTAGCCTCTACGAGCAGTACTTC. This gives the protein CASSSGTSLYEQYF.

This chain joins TRBV5-1 and TRBJ2-2; perhaps TRBD1 as D (5 bases). V was shortened by 6 bases and J by 1 base, with 10 bases between the two germline ends. This CDR3 region has 14 residues. CDR1 is SGHRS and CDR2 is YFSETQ in the germline V gene. For the CDR3, the DNA is TGCGCCAGCACTGGAACAGGGAACACCGGGGAGCTGTTTTTT. Its protein is CASTGTGNTGELFF.

The CDR3 coding sequence is TGTGCCAGCAGTGAACTCCGGACAGGGTCCTACGAGCAGTACTTC. Amino acids: CASSELRTGSYEQYF. The V and J genes are TRBV2 and TRBJ2-7; 8 nucleotides line up with TRBD1. In germline, CDR1 is SNHLY, CDR2 FYNNEI. The length of the CDR3 is 15 residues. V shed 2 bases, J shed 1 base, and the junction held 4 bases outside the gene matches.

The chain joins TRBV28 to TRBJ1-3, with D perhaps matching TRBD1 (5 bases). This CDR3 region has 16 residues. Germline values: CDR1 MDHEN, CDR2 SYDVKM. V shed 1 base and J shed 4 bases, with 14 bases lying between them. DNA of the CDR3: TGTGCCAGCAGTTTATATCCAGGGCTTGGGGGAAACACCATATATTTT. Translation gives CASSLYPGLGGNTIYF.

The V gene is TRBV27, the J gene TRBJ2-5; a possible D gene is TRBD2 (5 bases). Trimming removed 5 bases at V and 1 base at J, with 11 bases between. This CDR3 has 14 residues. Germline CDR1 reads MNHEY; CDR2 reads SMNVEV (reference sequence). DNA for the CDR3: TGTGCCAGCAGTCGGACTTTCCCCCAAGAGACCCAGTACTTC. As protein: CASSRTFPQETQYF.

The V and J genes are TRBV3-1 (or the pseudogene TRBV3-2) and TRBJ2-5, with TRBD2 matching over 9 bases. Germline values: CDR1 LGHDT, CDR2 YNNKEL (reference sequence). This CDR3 has 16 amino acids. Trimming removed 7 bases from V and 4 bases from J; junction bases left unmatched: 13. The CDR3 loop is CASTSRGGAMIETQYF. CDR3 DNA sequence: TGTGCCAGCACCTCGCGGGGGGGGGCGATGATAGAGACCCAGTACTTC.

The chain uses TRBV7-9 and TRBJ2-7; 11 nucleotides agree with TRBD2. The CDR3 totals 16 residues. Trimming cost V 2 bases and J 5 bases; bases outside gene matches: 8. Germline CDR1 SEHNR, CDR2 FQNEAQ (reference sequence). This CDR3 is CASSLRLAGGVDEQYF. The CDR3 DNA follows: TGTGCCAGCAGCTTACGCTTAGCGGGAGGGGTGGACGAGCAGTACTTC. Full variable domain (outside the CDR3, taken from reference TRBV7-9 and TRBJ2-7): DTGVSQNPRHKITKRGQNVTFRCDPISEHNRLYWYRQTLGQGPEFLTYFQNEAQLEKSRLLSDRFSAERPKGSFSTLEIQRTEQGDSAMYLCASSLRLAGGVDEQYFGPGTRLTVT.

This chain joins TRBV12-3 or TRBV12-4 and TRBJ2-3; D is unresolved. CDR3 length: 13 residues. Trimming took 4 bases from V and 6 from J, leaving 11 bases between them. The CDR3 region is CASSSLVSDTQYF. In nucleotides, the CDR3 is TGTGCCAGCAGTTCCCTAGTGTCGGATACGCAGTATTTT.

V usage is TRBV30 and J usage is TRBJ1-5; D call uncertain. Germline-derived CDR1 and CDR2 are GTSNPN and SVGIG (reference sequence). With 1 base removed from V and 7 bases from J, the gap between germline ends came to 11 bases. The CDR3 contains 13 residues. CDR3 sequence (DNA): TGTGCCTGGAGTGGGAGGGCAGACCAGCCCCAGCATTTT. It specifies CAWSGRADQPQHF.

V is TRBV5-1 and J is TRBJ1-2, with 7 bases that match TRBD1. Germline V gives CDR1 SGHRS, CDR2 YFSETQ. J gave up 11 bases and V 4 bases, and 8 bases lay outside the gene matches. CDR3 length: 12 residues. The CDR3 loop is CASSQRQGKYTF. CDR3 sequence (DNA): TGCGCCAGCAGCCAGCGACAGGGAAAGTACACCTTC.

The V gene is TRBV7-2, the J gene TRBJ2-1; 12 nucleotides align to TRBD2. The CDR3 sequence is 15 residues long. Germline assignment: CDR1 SGHTA and CDR2 FQGNSA. Unmatched junction bases numbered 5, after V lost 5 bases and J lost 6 bases. The CDR3 region has the DNA TGTGCCAGCAGCACCCCTAGCGGGAGGGCCAATGAGCAGTTCTTC. This sequence encodes CASSTPSGRANEQFF.

This clone was observed a few times. V and J are TRBV2 and TRBJ1-4; D is unresolved. The germline V gene has CDR1 SNHLY and CDR2 FYNNEI. CDR3 length equals 13 residues. The ends were cut back, 6 bases at V and 7 bases at J, with 12 bases in the middle. CDR3 protein: CASSLTTPEKLFF. CDR3 nucleotide sequence: TGTGCCAGCAGCCTGACGACACCTGAAAAACTGTTTTTT.

The chain couples TRBV18 to TRBJ1-1, with a possible D match to TRBD1 (6 bases). CDR1 is KGHSH and CDR2 is LQKENI in the germline V gene. This CDR3 region has 14 residues. Deletions cut 3 bases from V and 1 base from J, with 9 bases between. CDR3 in amino acids: CASSPGQANTEAFF. The CDR3 nucleotides read TGTGCCAGCTCACCGGGACAAGCGAACACTGAAGCTTTCTTT.

In its sample, this clone was seen once. V is TRBV5-4 and J is TRBJ1-3; D is unresolved. Looked up from germline, CDR1 is SGHNT and CDR2 is YYREEE (reference sequence). The CDR3 is 14 amino acids. Trimming removed 0 bases at V and 4 bases at J, with 8 bases between. The CDR3 sequence: CASSLGPGGNTIYF. In DNA, the CDR3 is TGTGCCAGCAGCTTGGGCCCGGGAGGAAACACCATATATTTT.

The chain recombines TRBV9 with TRBJ2-2; 10 bases are shared with TRBD2. The V and J ends lost 3 bases and 5 bases, in that order; junction bases with no gene match: 16. The CDR3 contains 19 residues. Germline-derived CDR1 and CDR2 are SGDLS and YYNGEE. DNA of the CDR3: TGTGCCAGCAGCGCCGGGTCGGCCAGCGGGAGGGCCCGTACCGGGGAGCTGTTTTTT. Residues: CASSAGSASGRARTGELFF.

The chain uses TRBV20-1 and TRBJ1-5, with TRBD1 identical over 8 bases. Germline assignment: CDR1 DFQATT and CDR2 SNEGSKA (reference sequence). Trimming cost V 3 bases and J 4 bases; bases outside gene matches: 5. The CDR3 contains 14 residues. In nucleotides, the CDR3 is TGCAGTGCTAGTACAGGGGGAAGGAATCAGCCCCAGCATTTT. It is translated as CSASTGGRNQPQHF.

V is TRBV28 and J is TRBJ1-2; D is possibly TRBD1 (5 bases). Germline values: CDR1 MDHEN, CDR2 SYDVKM. V lost 7 bases and J lost 5, with 11 bases in between. This CDR3 is 12 amino acids long. The CDR3 loop is CASKGAEYGYTF. In DNA form, the CDR3 reads TGTGCCAGCAAAGGGGCAGAATATGGCTACACCTTC.

V and J are TRBV5-1 and TRBJ2-5; 7 positions agree with TRBD2. Germline V gene lookup returns CDR1 SGHRS and CDR2 YFSETQ. V shed 4 bases and J 11 bases; nucleotides not matched to a gene: 14. This CDR3 contains 14 residues. The chain's CDR3 is CASSRGVGGDVQYF. The CDR3 nucleotides are TGCGCCAGCAGCCGAGGGGTTGGGGGGGATGTACAGTACTTC.